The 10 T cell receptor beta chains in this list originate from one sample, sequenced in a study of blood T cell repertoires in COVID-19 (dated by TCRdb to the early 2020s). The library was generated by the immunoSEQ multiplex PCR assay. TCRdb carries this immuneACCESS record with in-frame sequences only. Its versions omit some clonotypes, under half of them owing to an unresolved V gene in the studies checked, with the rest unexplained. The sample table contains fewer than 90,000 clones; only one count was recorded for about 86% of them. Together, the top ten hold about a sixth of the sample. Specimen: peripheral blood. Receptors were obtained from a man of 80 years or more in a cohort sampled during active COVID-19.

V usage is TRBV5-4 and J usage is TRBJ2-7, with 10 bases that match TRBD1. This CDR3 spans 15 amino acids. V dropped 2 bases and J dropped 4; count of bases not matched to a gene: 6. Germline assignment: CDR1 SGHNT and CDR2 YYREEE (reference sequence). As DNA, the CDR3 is TGTGCCAGCAGCTTCCGGGACAGGGGAGGATACGAGCAGTACTTC. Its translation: CASSFRDRGGYEQYF.

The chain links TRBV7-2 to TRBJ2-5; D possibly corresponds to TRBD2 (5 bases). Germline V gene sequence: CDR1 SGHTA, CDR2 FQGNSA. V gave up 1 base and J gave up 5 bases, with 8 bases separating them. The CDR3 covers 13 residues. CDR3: CASSLEEGETQYF. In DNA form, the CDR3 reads TGTGCCAGCAGCTTAGAAGAGGGCGAGACCCAGTACTTC.

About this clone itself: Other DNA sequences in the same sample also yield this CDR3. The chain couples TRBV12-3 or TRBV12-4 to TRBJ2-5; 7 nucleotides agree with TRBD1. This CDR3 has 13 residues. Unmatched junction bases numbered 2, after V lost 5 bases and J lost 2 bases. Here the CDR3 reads CASSPGQQETQYF. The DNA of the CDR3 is TGTGCCAGCAGTCCGGGACAGCAAGAGACCCAGTACTTC.

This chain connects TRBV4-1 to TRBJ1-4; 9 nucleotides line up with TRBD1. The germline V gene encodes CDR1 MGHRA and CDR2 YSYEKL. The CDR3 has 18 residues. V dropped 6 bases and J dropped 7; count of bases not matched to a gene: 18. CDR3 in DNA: TGCGCCAGCAGTCTAGCCAAGGGTGGGAGGACAGGGGCTGAAAAACTGTTTTTT. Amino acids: CASSLAKGGRTGAEKLFF.

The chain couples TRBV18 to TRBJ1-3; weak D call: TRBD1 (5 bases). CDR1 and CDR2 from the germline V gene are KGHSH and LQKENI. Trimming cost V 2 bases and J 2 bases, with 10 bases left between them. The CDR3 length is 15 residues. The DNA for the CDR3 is TGTGCCAGCTCACCAACCCCGGGGGCTGGAAACACCATATATTTT. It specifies CASSPTPGAGNTIYF.

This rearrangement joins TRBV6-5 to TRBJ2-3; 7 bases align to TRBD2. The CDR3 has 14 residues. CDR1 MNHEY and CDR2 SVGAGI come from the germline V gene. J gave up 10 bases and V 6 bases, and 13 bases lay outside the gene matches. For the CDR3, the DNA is TGTGCCAGCAGAAGACCCGGCACGGGGGGAGCGCAGTATTTT. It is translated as CASRRPGTGGAQYF.

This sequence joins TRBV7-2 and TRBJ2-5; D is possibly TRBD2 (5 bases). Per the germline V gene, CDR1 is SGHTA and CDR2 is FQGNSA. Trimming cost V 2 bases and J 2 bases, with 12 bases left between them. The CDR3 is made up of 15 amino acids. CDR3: CASSLLATGQETQYF. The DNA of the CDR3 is TGTGCCAGCAGCTTACTAGCTACTGGGCAAGAGACCCAGTACTTC. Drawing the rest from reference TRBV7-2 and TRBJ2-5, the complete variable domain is GAGVSQSPSNKVTEKGKDVELRCDPISGHTALYWYRQSLGQGLEFLIYFQGNSAPDKSGLPSDRFSAERTGGSVSTLTIQRTQQEDSAVYLCASSLLATGQETQYFGPGTRLLVL.

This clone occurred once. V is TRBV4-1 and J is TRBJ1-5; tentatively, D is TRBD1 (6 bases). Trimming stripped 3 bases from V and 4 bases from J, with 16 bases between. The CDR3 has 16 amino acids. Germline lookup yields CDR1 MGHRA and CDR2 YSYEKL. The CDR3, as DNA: TGCGCCAGCAGCCACGGTCTAACGCAGGGGAATCAGCCCCAGCATTTT. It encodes CASSHGLTQGNQPQHF.

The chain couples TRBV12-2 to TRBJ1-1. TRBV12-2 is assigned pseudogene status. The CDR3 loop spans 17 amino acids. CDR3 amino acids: CASRFTIHLKRETEAFF. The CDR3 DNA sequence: TGTGCAAGTCGCTTTACCATCCATCTCAAAAGGGAGACTGAAGCTTTCTTT.

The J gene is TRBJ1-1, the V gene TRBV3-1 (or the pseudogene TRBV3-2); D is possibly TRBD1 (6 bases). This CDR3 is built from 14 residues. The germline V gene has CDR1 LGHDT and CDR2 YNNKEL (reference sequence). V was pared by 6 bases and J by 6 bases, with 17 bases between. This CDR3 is CASREDRSGAEAFF. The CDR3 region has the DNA TGTGCCAGCAGAGAGGACAGATCAGGCGCTGAAGCTTTCTTT.